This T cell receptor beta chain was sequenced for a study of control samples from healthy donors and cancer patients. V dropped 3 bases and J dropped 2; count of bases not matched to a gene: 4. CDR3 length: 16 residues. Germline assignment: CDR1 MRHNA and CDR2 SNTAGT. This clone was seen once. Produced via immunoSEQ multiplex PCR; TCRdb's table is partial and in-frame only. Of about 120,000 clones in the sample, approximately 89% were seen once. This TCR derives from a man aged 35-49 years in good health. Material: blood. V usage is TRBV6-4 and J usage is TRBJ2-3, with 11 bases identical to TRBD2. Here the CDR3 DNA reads TGTGCCAGCAGTGAACTAGCGGGGGCTTACACAGATACGCAGTATTTT. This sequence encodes CASSELAGAYTDTQYF.